Below, 3 T cell receptor beta chains from the same sample are listed, as sequenced in a study of cytomegalovirus exposure and HLA in healthy donors (dated by TCRdb to about 2017). The receptor library was made with the immunoSEQ multiplex PCR assay. For the multiplex PCR, a mixture combining 60 forward primers for TCR Vbeta segments and 13 reverse primers for TCR Jbeta segments was used. TCRdb holds this immuneACCESS table with in-frame rearrangements only. Some clones are missing; in checked studies, unresolved V genes explain under half, and the rest has no known cause. The sample table contains some 150,000 clones; only one count was recorded for roughly 73% of them. 2.5% to 4% of the sample lies in the top ten. Source material: PBMCs. The receptors were gathered from a man aged 40-55 years in good health and CMV-seronegative.

V is TRBV4-2 and J is TRBJ2-7; 8 bases align to TRBD1. J gave up 3 bases and V 1 base, and 14 bases lay outside the gene matches. Germline V CDR1 and CDR2: LGHNA, YNFKEQ. The CDR3 sequence is 18 residues long. The CDR3 coding sequence is TGTGCCAGCAGCCAAGTCGGTGGGGGGCCCAGGGGGCTCTACGAGCAGTACTTC. Amino acid sequence: CASSQVGGGPRGLYEQYF.

The V call is TRBV7-9, the J call TRBJ2-1; the D is unclear. This CDR3 contains 13 residues. V lost 4 bases and J 16 bases, leaving 20 bases between the germline ends. Germline assignment: CDR1 SEHNR and CDR2 FQNEAQ (reference sequence). This CDR3 reads CASSSAMASSGFF. The CDR3 coding sequence is TGTGCCAGCAGCTCCGCGATGGCTAGTTCTGGCTTCTTC.

In its sample, this clone was seen once. CDR3 sequence (DNA): TGTGCCATCAGTGAGTGGGACAGGGTCTCTAATTCACCCCTCCACTTT. Translation gives CAISEWDRVSNSPLHF. The chain combines TRBV10-3 with TRBJ1-6; TRBD1 matches at 9 bases. The CDR3 covers 16 residues. With 1 base clipped from V and 6 bases from J, the junction kept 4 bases outside the gene matches. CDR1 and CDR2 (germline): ENHRY, SYGVKD.